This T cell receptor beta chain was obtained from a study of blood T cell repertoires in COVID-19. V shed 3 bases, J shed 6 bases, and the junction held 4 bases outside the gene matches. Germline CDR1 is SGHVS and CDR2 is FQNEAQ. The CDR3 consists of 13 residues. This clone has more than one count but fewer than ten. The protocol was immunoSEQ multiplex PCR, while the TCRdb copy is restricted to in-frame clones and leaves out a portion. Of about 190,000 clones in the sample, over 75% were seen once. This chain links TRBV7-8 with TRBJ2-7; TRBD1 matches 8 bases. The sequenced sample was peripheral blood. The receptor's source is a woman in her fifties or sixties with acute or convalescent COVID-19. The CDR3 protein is CASSFLDRGEQYF. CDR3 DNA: TGTGCCAGCAGCTTTTTAGACAGGGGCGAGCAGTACTTC.